This entry concerns a single T cell receptor (beta chain). The CDR3 runs 13 residues. V lost 2 bases, J lost 8 bases, and 13 bases lay in between. The germline CDR1 and CDR2 sequences are SGHNT and YYREEE (reference sequence). Ipilimumab CTLA-4 blockade and focal radiation were given to patients with chemo-refractory metastatic non-small-cell lung cancer. The repertoire was sequenced with immunoSEQ multiplex PCR; TCRdb's copy has only in-frame clones and lacks some. Of roughly 110,000 clones in the sample, around 85% are singletons; the top ten hold 2.4%. This sample is drawn from a study of radiotherapy plus CTLA-4 blockade in lung cancer.

This receptor was identified in a human donor with non-small cell lung cancer that progressed on radiotherapy plus ipilimumab. Some clones in this sample may be carry-over from other donors' samples. The source material was peripheral blood, sampled from a patient treated with radiotherapy plus ipilimumab. This sequence joins TRBV5-4 and TRBJ1-2; the D gene is possibly TRBD1 (6 bases). Written as DNA, the CDR3 is TGTGCCAGCAGCTTAGGGGGTGTCGAGGGCTACACCTTC. It yields the protein CASSLGGVEGYTF.